This T cell receptor beta chain came from a study of control samples from healthy donors and cancer patients. Germline CDR1 reads MDHEN; CDR2 reads SYDVKM. V lost 5 bases to trimming and J lost 0 bases, with 13 bases between them. This CDR3 contains 15 residues. Here immunoSEQ multiplex PCR was the method, and the copy in TCRdb shows in-frame clones only, minus some. The sample carries 390,000 or so clones, around 90% recorded once. V gene TRBV28 combines with J gene TRBJ1-2; D is ambiguous. The clonotype comes from a man in his forties with head and neck cancer. The sequenced material came from PBMCs. This chain's CDR3 is CASSLRALPNYGYTF. Written as DNA, the CDR3 is TGTGCCAGCAGTCTCCGGGCCTTACCTAACTATGGCTACACCTTC.